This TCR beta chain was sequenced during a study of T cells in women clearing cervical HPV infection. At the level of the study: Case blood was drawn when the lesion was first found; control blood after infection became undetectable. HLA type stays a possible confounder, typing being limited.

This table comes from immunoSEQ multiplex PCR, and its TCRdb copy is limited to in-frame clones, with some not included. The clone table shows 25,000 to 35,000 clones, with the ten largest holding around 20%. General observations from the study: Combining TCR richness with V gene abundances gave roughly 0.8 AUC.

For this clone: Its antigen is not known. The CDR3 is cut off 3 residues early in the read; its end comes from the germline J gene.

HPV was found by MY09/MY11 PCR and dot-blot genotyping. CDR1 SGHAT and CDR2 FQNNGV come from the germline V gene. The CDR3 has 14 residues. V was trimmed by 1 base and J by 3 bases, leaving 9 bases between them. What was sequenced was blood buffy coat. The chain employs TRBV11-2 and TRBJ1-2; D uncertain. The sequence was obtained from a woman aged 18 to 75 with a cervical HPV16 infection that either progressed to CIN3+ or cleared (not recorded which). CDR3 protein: CASSLAGLDYGYTF. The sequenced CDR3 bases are TGTGCCAGCAGCTTAGCCGGTTTGGACTATGGC.